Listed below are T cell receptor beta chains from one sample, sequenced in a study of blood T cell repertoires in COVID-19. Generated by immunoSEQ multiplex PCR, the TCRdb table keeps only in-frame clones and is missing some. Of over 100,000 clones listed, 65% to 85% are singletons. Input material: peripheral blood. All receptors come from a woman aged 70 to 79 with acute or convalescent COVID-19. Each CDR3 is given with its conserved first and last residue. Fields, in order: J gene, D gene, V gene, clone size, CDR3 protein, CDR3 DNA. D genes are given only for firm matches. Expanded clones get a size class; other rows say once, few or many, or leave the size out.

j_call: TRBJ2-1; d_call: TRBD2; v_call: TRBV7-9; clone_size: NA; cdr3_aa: CASSLTSGGADEQFF; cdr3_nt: TGTGCCAGCAGTTTAACTAGCGGGGGGGCAGATGAGCAGTTCTTC
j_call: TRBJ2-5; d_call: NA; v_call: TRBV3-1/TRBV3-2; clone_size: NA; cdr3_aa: CASSQGTGQETQYF; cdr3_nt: TGTGCCAGCAGCCAAGGAACAGGGCAAGAGACCCAGTACTTC
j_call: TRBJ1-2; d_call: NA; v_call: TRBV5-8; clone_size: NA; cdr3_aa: CASSATGLAYTF; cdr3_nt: TGTGCCAGCAGCGCAACAGGGTTAGCCTACACCTTC
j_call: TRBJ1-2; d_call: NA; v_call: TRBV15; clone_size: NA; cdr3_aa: CATSRDRGPNYGYTF; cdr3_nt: TGTGCCACCAGCAGAGATCGGGGTCCGAACTATGGCTACACCTTC
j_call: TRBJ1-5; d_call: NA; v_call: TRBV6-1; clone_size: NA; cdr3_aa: CASSEGAFLRSNQPQHF; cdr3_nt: TGTGCCAGCAGTGAAGGGGCCTTCCTAAGGAGCAATCAGCCCCAGCATTTT
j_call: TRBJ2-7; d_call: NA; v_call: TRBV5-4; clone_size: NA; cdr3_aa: CASSLWGPSYEQYF; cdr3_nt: TGTGCCAGCAGCTTATGGGGGCCTTCCTACGAGCAGTACTTC
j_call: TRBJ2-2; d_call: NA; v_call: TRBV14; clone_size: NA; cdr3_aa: CASSYRTANTGELFF; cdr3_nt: TGTGCCAGCAGCTATCGGACAGCGAACACCGGGGAGCTGTTTTTT
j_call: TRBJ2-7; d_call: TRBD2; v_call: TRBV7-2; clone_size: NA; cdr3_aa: CASSQAGDLYEQYF; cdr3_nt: TGTGCCTCGTCTCAAGCGGGGGACCTCTACGAGCAGTACTTC
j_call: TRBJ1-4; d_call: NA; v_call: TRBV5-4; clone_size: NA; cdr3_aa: CASSLTGEKLFF; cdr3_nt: TGTGCCAGCAGCTTGACAGGGGAAAAACTGTTTTTT
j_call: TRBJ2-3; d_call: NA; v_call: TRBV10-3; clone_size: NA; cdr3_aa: CAISELSGEGTDTQYF; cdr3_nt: TGTGCCATCAGTGAGCTTTCAGGGGAGGGAACAGATACGCAGTATTTT
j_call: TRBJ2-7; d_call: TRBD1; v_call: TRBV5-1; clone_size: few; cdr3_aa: CASTPQPLTGGYEQYF; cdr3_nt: TGCGCCAGCACCCCTCAGCCTTTGACAGGGGGCTACGAGCAGTACTTC
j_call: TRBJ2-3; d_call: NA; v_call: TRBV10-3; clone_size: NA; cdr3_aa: CAISARDADTQYF; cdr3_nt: TGTGCCATCAGTGCCCGGGATGCGGATACGCAGTATTTT
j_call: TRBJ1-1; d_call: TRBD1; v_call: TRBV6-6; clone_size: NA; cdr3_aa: CASRFQGAGANTEAFF; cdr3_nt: TGTGCCAGCAGATTCCAGGGGGCGGGGGCGAACACTGAAGCTTTCTTT
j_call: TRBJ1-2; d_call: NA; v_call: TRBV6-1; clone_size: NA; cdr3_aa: CASSDTQASVHGYTF; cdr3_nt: TGTGCCAGCAGTGATACACAGGCCTCGGTTCATGGCTACACCTTC
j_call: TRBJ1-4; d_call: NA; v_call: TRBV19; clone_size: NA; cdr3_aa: CASSGNRVSDEKLFF; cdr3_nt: TGTGCCAGTAGTGGAAACAGGGTCAGTGATGAAAAACTGTTTTTT
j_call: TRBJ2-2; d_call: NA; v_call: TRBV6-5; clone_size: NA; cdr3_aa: CASGRGTGELFF; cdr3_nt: TGTGCCAGCGGACGGGGCACCGGGGAGCTGTTTTTT
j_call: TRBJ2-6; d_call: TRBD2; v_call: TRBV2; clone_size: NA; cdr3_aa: CASSRWTSGSGANVLTF; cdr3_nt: TGTGCCAGCAGTAGATGGACTAGCGGCTCTGGGGCCAACGTCCTGACTTTC
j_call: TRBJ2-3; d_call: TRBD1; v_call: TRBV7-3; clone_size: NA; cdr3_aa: CASRDRVGDTQYF; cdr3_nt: TGTGCCAGCAGGGACAGGGTTGGAGATACGCAGTATTTT
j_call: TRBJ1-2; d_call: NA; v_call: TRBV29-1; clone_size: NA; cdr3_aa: CSVAETGMGVWTF; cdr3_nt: TGCAGCGTTGCCGAGACAGGAATGGGTGTGTGGACCTTC
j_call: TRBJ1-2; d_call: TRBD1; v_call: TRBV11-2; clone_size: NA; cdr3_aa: CASSPSLGQGGVGGYTF; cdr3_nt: TGTGCCAGCAGCCCCTCCCTCGGACAGGGAGGAGTAGGGGGCTACACCTTC
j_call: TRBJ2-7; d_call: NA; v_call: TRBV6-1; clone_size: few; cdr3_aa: CASSERREQYF; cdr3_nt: TGTGCCAGCAGTGAAAGGAGAGAGCAGTACTTC
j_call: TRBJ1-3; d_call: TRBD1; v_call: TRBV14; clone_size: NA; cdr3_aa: CASSQDRGRGNTIYF; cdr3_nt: TGTGCCAGCAGCCAAGACAGGGGGCGCGGAAACACCATATATTTT
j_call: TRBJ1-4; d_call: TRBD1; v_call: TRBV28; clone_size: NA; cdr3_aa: CASSGETGLGKLFF; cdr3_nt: TGTGCCAGCAGTGGAGAGACAGGGCTAGGAAAACTGTTTTTT
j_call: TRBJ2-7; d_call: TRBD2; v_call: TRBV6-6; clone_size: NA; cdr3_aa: CASSLLAGASSYEQYF; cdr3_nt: TGTGCCAGCAGTCTACTAGCGGGGGCTAGCTCCTACGAGCAGTACTTC
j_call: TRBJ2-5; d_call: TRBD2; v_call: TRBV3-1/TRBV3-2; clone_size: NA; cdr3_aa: CASSPLAGGETQYF; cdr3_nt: TGTGCCAGCAGCCCTTTAGCGGGAGGGGAGACCCAGTACTTC
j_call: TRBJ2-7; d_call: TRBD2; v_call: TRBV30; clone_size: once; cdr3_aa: CAWNVRPGTSGSAFYEQYF; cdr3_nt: TGTGCCTGGAATGTACGACCGGGGACTAGCGGGAGTGCATTCTACGAGCAGTACTTC
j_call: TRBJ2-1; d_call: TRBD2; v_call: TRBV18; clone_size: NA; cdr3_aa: CASSPPLWREDYNEQFF; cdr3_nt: TGTGCCAGCTCACCTCCTCTCTGGCGGGAGGACTACAATGAGCAGTTCTTC
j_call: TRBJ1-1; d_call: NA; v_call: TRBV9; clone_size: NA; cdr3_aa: CASSVDWSWTEAFF; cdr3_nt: TGTGCCAGCAGCGTGGACTGGTCGTGGACTGAAGCTTTCTTT
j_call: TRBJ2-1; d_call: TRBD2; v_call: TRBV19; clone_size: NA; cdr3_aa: CASSISFRLAGGMNEQFF; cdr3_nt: TGTGCCAGTAGTATAAGTTTTCGACTAGCGGGGGGAATGAATGAGCAGTTCTTC
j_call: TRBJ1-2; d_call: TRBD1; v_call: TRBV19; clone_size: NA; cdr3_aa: CASKPTGFGYTF; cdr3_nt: TGTGCCAGTAAACCGACAGGGTTCGGCTACACCTTC
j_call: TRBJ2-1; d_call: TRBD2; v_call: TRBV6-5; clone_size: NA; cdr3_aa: CASRSGGAAGEQFF; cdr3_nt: TGTGCCAGCAGGAGCGGGGGGGCCGCCGGGGAGCAGTTCTTC
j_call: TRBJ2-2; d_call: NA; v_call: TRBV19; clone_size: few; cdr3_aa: CASQTPNTGELFF; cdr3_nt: TGTGCCAGTCAGACTCCGAACACCGGGGAGCTGTTTTTT
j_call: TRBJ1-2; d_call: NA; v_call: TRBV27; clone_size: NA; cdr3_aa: CASSPRTATYGYTF; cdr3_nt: TGTGCCAGCAGTCCCCGGACAGCAACCTATGGCTACACCTTC
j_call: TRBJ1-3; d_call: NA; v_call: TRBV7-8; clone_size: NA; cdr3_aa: CASSPRPPSGNTIYF; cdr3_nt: TGTGCCAGCAGCCCCCGTCCCCCCTCTGGAAACACCATATATTTT
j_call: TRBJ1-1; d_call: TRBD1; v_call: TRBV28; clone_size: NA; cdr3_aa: CASSVLRGRVREAFF; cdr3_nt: TGTGCCAGCAGTGTCCTCAGGGGGCGGGTAAGGGAAGCTTTCTTT
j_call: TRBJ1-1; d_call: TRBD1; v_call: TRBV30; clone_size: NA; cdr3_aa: CASTGQGLLNTEAFF; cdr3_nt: TGTGCCTCGACGGGACAGGGTCTGTTGAACACTGAAGCTTTCTTT
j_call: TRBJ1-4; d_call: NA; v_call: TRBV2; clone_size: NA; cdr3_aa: CASRGDTPGQKLFF; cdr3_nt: TGTGCCAGCAGGGGCGACACTCCTGGGCAAAAACTGTTTTTT
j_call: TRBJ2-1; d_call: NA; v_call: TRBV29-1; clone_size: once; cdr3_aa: CSVESLVSEQFF; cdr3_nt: TGCAGCGTTGAATCCCTGGTGAGTGAGCAGTTCTTC
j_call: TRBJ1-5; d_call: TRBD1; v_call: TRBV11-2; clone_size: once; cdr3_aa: CASSLQGAGNQPQHF; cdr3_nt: TGTGCCAGCAGCCTCCAGGGGGCGGGCAATCAGCCCCAGCATTTT
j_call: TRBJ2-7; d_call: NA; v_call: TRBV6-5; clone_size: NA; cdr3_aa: CASRQGGTYEQYF; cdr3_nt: TGTGCCAGCCGTCAGGGTGGGACTTACGAGCAGTACTTC
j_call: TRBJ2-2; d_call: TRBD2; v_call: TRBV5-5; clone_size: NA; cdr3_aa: CASSLEGSGAALDTGELFF; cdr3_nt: TGTGCCAGCAGCTTGGAGGGTAGCGGGGCAGCATTGGACACCGGGGAGCTGTTTTTT
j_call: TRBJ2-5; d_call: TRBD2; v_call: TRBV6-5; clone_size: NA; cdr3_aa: CASRPPLAGQETQYF; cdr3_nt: TGTGCCAGCAGACCCCCATTAGCGGGACAAGAGACCCAGTACTTC
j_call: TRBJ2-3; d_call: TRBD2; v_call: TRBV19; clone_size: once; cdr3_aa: CASSIPSGLAGRQYF; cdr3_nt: TGTGCCAGTAGTATACCCTCCGGACTAGCGGGCCGGCAGTATTTT
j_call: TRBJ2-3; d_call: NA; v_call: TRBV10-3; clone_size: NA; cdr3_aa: CAIRFQGTSTDTQYF; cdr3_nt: TGTGCCATCAGGTTCCAGGGGACCAGCACAGATACGCAGTATTTT
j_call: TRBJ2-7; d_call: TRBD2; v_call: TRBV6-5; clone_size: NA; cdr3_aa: CASTPGTTFMGEQYF; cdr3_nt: TGTGCCAGCACCCCCGGGACTACTTTTATGGGCGAGCAGTACTTC
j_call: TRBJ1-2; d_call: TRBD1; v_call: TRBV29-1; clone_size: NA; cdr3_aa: CSVEGDRDHYGYTF; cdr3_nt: TGCAGCGTTGAAGGGGACAGGGACCACTATGGCTACACCTTC
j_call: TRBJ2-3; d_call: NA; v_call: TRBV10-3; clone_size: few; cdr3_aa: CAIATGLGTDTQYF; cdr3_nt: TGTGCCATCGCAACGGGACTTGGCACAGATACGCAGTATTTT
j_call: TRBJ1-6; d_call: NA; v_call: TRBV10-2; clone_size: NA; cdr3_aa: CASSESRGAGRTPLHF; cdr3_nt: TGCGCCAGCAGTGAGTCTCGGGGGGCAGGGAGGACACCCCTCCACTTT
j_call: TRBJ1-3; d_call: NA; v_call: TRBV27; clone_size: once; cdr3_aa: CASSARGATGDTIYF; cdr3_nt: TGTGCCAGCAGTGCCCGTGGTGCGACCGGAGACACCATATATTTT
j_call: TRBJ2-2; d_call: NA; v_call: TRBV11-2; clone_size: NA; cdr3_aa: CASSSEGGELFF; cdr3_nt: TGTGCCAGCAGCTCCGAGGGAGGGGAGCTGTTTTTT
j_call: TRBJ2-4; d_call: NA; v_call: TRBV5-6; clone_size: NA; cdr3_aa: CASSYQGQNIQYF; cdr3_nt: TGTGCCAGCAGCTACCAGGGGCAAAACATTCAGTACTTC